The 6 T cell receptor beta chains listed next were all sequenced from one sample in a study of tumor-infiltrating lymphocytes in localized non-small cell lung cancer. TCRdb's copy holds only in-frame clones and misses some; the assay was immunoSEQ multiplex PCR. The sample carries tens of thousands of clones, roughly 70% recorded once. Sequenced input: lung tumor tissue. Receptors were obtained from a human donor with non-small cell lung cancer.

J is TRBJ2-1 and V is TRBV20-1, with a possible D match to TRBD2 (5 bases). This CDR3 has 11 amino acids. The V and J ends lost 5 bases and 3 bases respectively, with 5 bases between them. Looked up from germline, CDR1 is DFQATT and CDR2 is SNEGSKA (reference sequence). The CDR3: CSAEGYNEQFF. In DNA, the CDR3 is TGCAGTGCTGAGGGCTACAATGAGCAGTTCTTC.

The genes are TRBV28 and TRBJ1-2, with D possibly being TRBD1 (5 bases). Between the trimmed V and J ends, which lost 11 bases and 3 bases, there was a span of 10 bases. The CDR3 has 11 amino acids. Per the germline V gene, CDR1 is MDHEN and CDR2 is SYDVKM. The CDR3 loop is CAGGTYYGYTF. For the CDR3, the DNA is TGTGCCGGCGGGACTTACTATGGCTACACCTTC.

This chain connects TRBV20-1 to TRBJ2-7; no reliable D call. The CDR3 spans 11 residues. Germline V gene data show CDR1 as DFQATT and CDR2 as SNEGSKA (reference sequence). Trimming pared 7 bases from V and 3 bases from J, leaving 10 bases between. The CDR3 nucleotides read TGCAGTGTGTTGGGCAACTACGAGCAGTACTTC. It codes for CSVLGNYEQYF.

The J gene is TRBJ1-5, the V gene TRBV19; D gene ambiguous. CDR1 is LNHDA and CDR2 is SQIVND in the germline V gene (reference sequence). This CDR3 is 15 amino acids long. V lost 6 bases and J lost 6, with 18 bases in between. The CDR3 sequence: CASSPGRGWSQPQHF. CDR3 DNA: TGTGCCAGTAGCCCTGGCCGGGGATGGAGTCAGCCCCAGCATTTT.

The CDR3 here is CASSLSGGNDIQYF. CDR3 coding DNA: TGTGCCAGCAGCTTGTCAGGGGGCAACGACATTCAGTACTTC. This rearrangement joins TRBV11-2 to TRBJ2-4; TRBD1 agrees at 8 bases. From germline, CDR1 is SGHAT and CDR2 FQNNGV. This CDR3 spans 14 amino acids. The J segment lost 8 bases and the V segment lost 3 bases, leaving 6 bases of the junction unmatched. The full variable domain, rest sourced from reference TRBV11-2 and TRBJ2-4, is EAGVAQSPRYKIIEKRQSVAFWCNPISGHATLYWYQQILGQGPKLLIQFQNNGVVDDSQLPKDRFSAERLKGVDSTLKIQPAKLEDSAVYLCASSLSGGNDIQYFGAGTRLSVL.

This chain links TRBV28 with TRBJ1-3; no clear D. Trimming cost V 3 bases and J 0 bases, with 9 bases left between them. This CDR3 is built from 15 residues. CDR1 is MDHEN and CDR2 is SYDVKM in the germline V gene. This CDR3 is CASSLSPSSGNTIYF. In DNA form, the CDR3 reads TGTGCCAGCAGTTTGTCGCCCTCCTCTGGAAACACCATATATTTT. Full variable domain (missing parts from reference TRBV28 and TRBJ1-3): DVKVTQSSRYLVKRTGEKVFLECVQDMDHENMFWYRQDPGLGLRLIYFSYDVKMKEKGDIPEGYSVSREKKERFSLILESASTNQTSMYLCASSLSPSSGNTIYFGEGSWLTVV.